The 4 T cell receptor beta chains reported below all come from one sample, sequenced in a study of identical twins. TCRdb independently ran MiXCR on the 5' RACE reads; one entry per CDR3 protein. The table shows some 710,000 distinct CDR3 sequences, with around 6% occurring only once. Specimen: naive T cells sorted from blood. The receptor set was obtained from a man aged 18-30 years in good health.

This clonotype was detected many times. V gene TRBV28 combines with J gene TRBJ2-3; D not certain. Trimming cost V 6 bases and J 4 bases, with 8 bases left between them. The CDR3 consists of 12 residues. The germline V gene encodes CDR1 MDHEN and CDR2 SYDVKM. CDR3 in DNA: TGTGCCAGCAGAAGGGCCGCAGATACGCAGTATTTT. This translates into CASRRAADTQYF.

The gene calls are TRBV9 and TRBJ2-1, with D possibly being TRBD2 (5 bases). This CDR3 is built from 17 residues. Germline CDR1 SGDLS, CDR2 YYNGEE. The V end lost 0 bases, the J end lost 6 bases, and 19 bases lay between the germline ends. The CDR3: CASSVAERGVGGNEQFF. The CDR3 nucleotides are TGTGCCAGCAGCGTAGCGGAACGAGGAGTTGGAGGCAATGAGCAGTTCTTC.

V and J are TRBV2 and TRBJ1-2; D gene unclear. The CDR3 is 14 amino acids. CDR1 and CDR2 (germline): SNHLY, FYNNEI. Trimming took 7 bases from V and 3 from J, leaving 15 bases between them. CDR3 nucleotide sequence: TGTGCCAGCACTCCGCGAGGTCTGTACTATGGCTACACCTTC. The encoded protein is CASTPRGLYYGYTF.

This clonotype has ten or more counts. The rearrangement links TRBV4-3 to TRBJ2-1; 8 bases agree with TRBD1. Losses at the gene ends were 2 bases for V and 5 bases for J; bases not matched to a gene: 8. Germline CDR1 and CDR2: LGHNA and YSLEER. There are 16 residues in the CDR3. The DNA of the CDR3 is TGCGCCAGCAGCCAACCCGGAGACAGGGGCCACAATGAGCAGTTCTTC. It encodes CASSQPGDRGHNEQFF.